Sequencing of this TCR beta chain was carried out in a study of T cell responses to AZD1222 COVID-19 vaccine. Points from the study as a whole: Receipt of two AZD1222 doses was followed by a rise in Spike-specific TCR breadth and depth.

A word on this clone: Its antigen is as yet unknown.

The CDR3 runs 16 residues. J lost 6 bases, V lost 1 base, and 9 bases had no gene match. Germline V gene sequence: CDR1 LNHNV, CDR2 YYDKDF (reference sequence). Data came from immunoSEQ multiplex PCR; TCRdb stores just in-frame clones and leaves some out. The table includes approximately 150,000 clones, 75% to 95% detected once. The receptor was isolated from an adult in good health. The V and J genes are TRBV15 and TRBJ2-1, with TRBD2 matching over 7 bases. This material consisted of peripheral blood, taken on day 0 of AZD1222 vaccination. Written as DNA, the CDR3 is TGTGCCACCAGCAGAGTATTAGCGGGCAGGGTCAATGAGCAGTTCTTC. As protein: CATSRVLAGRVNEQFF.